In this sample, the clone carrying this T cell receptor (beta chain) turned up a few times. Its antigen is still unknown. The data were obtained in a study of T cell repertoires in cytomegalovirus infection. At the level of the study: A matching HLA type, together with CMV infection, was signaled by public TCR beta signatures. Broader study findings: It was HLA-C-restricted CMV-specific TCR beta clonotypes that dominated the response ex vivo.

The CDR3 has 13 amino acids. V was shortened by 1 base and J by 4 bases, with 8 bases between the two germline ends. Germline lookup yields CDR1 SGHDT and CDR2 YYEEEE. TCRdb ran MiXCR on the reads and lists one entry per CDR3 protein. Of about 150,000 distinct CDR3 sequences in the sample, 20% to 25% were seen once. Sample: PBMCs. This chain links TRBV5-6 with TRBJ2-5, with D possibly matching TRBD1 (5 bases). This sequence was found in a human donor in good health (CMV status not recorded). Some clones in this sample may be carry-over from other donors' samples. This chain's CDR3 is CASSLKGPETQYF. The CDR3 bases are TGTGCCAGCAGCTTGAAGGGGCCAGAGACCCAGTACTTC.